A single sample gave rise to the 14 T cell receptor beta chains below, sequenced in a study of CD8+ T cells in alopecia areata. As for treatment: oral pan-JAK inhibitor, 5-10 mg twice daily. cDNA reverse transcribed from extracted RNA served as the sequencing template. TCRdb's table, derived via immunoSEQ multiplex PCR, lists solely in-frame clones and lacks some. Of approximately 280,000 clones listed, 58% are singletons. Sequencing used CD4+ T cells sorted from blood, obtained at week 24, from a patient treated with tofacitinib. The receptors originated from a human donor with alopecia areata.

The gene calls are TRBV30 and TRBJ2-7; D is undetermined. The CDR3 spans 12 residues. The V end lost 5 bases, the J end lost 2 bases, and 10 bases lay between the germline ends. Per germline, CDR1 GTSNPN and CDR2 SVGIG (reference sequence). CDR3 in amino acids: CAWQGQTYEQYF. The CDR3 DNA is TGTGCCTGGCAAGGGCAGACCTACGAGCAGTACTTC. The whole variable domain, remainder taken from reference TRBV30 and TRBJ2-7, is SQTIHQWPATLVQPVGSPLSLECTVEGTSNPNLYWYRQAAGRGLQLLFYSVGIGQISSEVPQNLSASRPQDRQFILSSKKLLLSDSGFYLCAWQGQTYEQYFGPGTRLTVT.

The chain has TRBV7-2 and TRBJ2-7; possibly TRBD2 for D (5 bases). Trimming took off 1 base at V and 3 bases at J, with 13 bases between the two ends. Looked up from germline, CDR1 is SGHTA and CDR2 is FQGNSA. The CDR3 consists of 15 residues. CDR3 in DNA: TGTGCCAGCAGCTTAGAAGGGAGAAAATACTACGAGCAGTACTTC. Its translation: CASSLEGRKYYEQYF. The whole variable domain, remainder taken from reference TRBV7-2 and TRBJ2-7, is GAGVSQSPSNKVTEKGKDVELRCDPISGHTALYWYRQSLGQGLEFLIYFQGNSAPDKSGLPSDRFSAERTGGSVSTLTIQRTQQEDSAVYLCASSLEGRKYYEQYFGPGTRLTVT.

The CDR3 coding sequence is TGTGCCTGGAGTGTAGATTTCTCAAATGAAAAACTGTTTTTT. This sequence encodes CAWSVDFSNEKLFF. The rearrangement joins TRBV30 to TRBJ1-4; D is undetermined. The CDR3 runs to 14 residues. Trimming removed 0 bases at V and 5 bases at J, with 10 bases between. Germline V gene lookup returns CDR1 GTSNPN and CDR2 SVGIG (reference sequence).

The J gene is TRBJ2-5, the V gene TRBV5-1; D is ambiguous. The CDR3 has 13 amino acids. The ends were cut back, 1 base at V and 5 bases at J, with 9 bases in the middle. CDR1 and CDR2 from the germline V gene are SGHRS and YFSETQ. The CDR3 reads CASSLFTWETQYF. The CDR3 DNA sequence: TGCGCCAGCAGCTTGTTTACGTGGGAGACCCAGTACTTC.

This clone was seen only once. The chain is built from TRBV15 and TRBJ1-2, with no clear D. CDR1 and CDR2 (germline): LNHNV, YYDKDF (reference sequence). The CDR3 length is 18 residues. Trimming shortened V by 1 base and J by 1 base, and 19 bases separated the two germline ends. This CDR3 is CATSRAWSYVPFNYGYTF. The CDR3 DNA sequence: TGTGCCACCAGCAGAGCGTGGTCCTACGTCCCGTTTAACTATGGCTACACCTTC.

The rearrangement uses TRBV5-1 and TRBJ2-1; D perhaps matches TRBD2 (8 bases). This CDR3 has 18 amino acids. Germline CDR1 and CDR2: SGHRS and YFSETQ. V was trimmed by 4 bases and J by 7 bases, leaving 27 bases between them. DNA of the CDR3: TGCGCCAGCAGCCAGCCTCCAGGGGGGACTAGTATCGGGAATGAGCAGTTCTTC. Its protein product is CASSQPPGGTSIGNEQFF.

The chain employs TRBV7-2 and TRBJ1-1, with 8 bases identical to TRBD1. The CDR3 covers 16 residues. The trim removed 4 bases at V and 5 bases at J, leaving 12 bases unmatched. Germline values: CDR1 SGHTA, CDR2 FQGNSA. CDR3 sequence reads: CASSWGSVQGGTEAFF. The CDR3, as DNA: TGTGCCAGCAGCTGGGGATCGGTACAGGGGGGTACTGAAGCTTTCTTT.

This clone showed up just once. The J gene is TRBJ2-7, the V gene TRBV4-3; D perhaps matches TRBD2 (5 bases). V gave up 1 base and J gave up 0 bases, with 10 bases separating them. This CDR3 is 15 amino acids long. In germline, CDR1 is LGHNA, CDR2 YSLEER. Here the CDR3 reads CASSQVGGSSYEQYF. CDR3 sequence (DNA): TGCGCCAGCAGCCAAGTCGGAGGTTCCTCCTACGAGCAGTACTTC.

V usage is TRBV2 and J usage is TRBJ1-4; 8 nucleotides align to TRBD1. V was clipped by 8 bases and J by 2 bases; unmatched bases: 7. Germline V CDR1 and CDR2: SNHLY, FYNNEI. This CDR3 contains 15 residues. The CDR3 sequence is CASRARGLTNEKLFF. CDR3 nucleotide sequence: TGTGCCAGCCGAGCCAGGGGGCTGACTAATGAAAAACTGTTTTTT.

This chain uses TRBV5-1 with TRBJ2-5; D may be TRBD1 (5 bases). The CDR3 totals 11 residues. V was shortened by 4 bases and J by 13 bases, with 14 bases between the two germline ends. Germline CDR1 is SGHRS and CDR2 is YFSETQ. CDR3 in amino acids: CASSGDSLWYF. The CDR3 nucleotides are TGCGCCAGCAGCGGCGACAGCCTGTGGTACTTC.

The chain recombines TRBV30 with TRBJ2-5; possibly TRBD2 for D (6 bases). V gave up 4 bases and J gave up 1 base, with 10 bases separating them. Germline V gives CDR1 GTSNPN, CDR2 SVGIG (reference sequence). This CDR3 comprises 13 residues. CDR3 in amino acids: CAWMEGPQETQYF. CDR3 coding DNA: TGTGCCTGGATGGAGGGGCCCCAAGAGACCCAGTACTTC.

V is TRBV5-6 and J is TRBJ2-1; a possible D gene is TRBD1 (6 bases). The CDR3 runs 15 residues. With 4 bases removed from V and 8 bases from J, the gap between germline ends came to 19 bases. From germline, CDR1 is SGHDT and CDR2 YYEEEE. The CDR3 nucleotides read TGTGCCAGCAGCCCCCAGGGGCCAACCACCGATGAGCAGTTCTTC. Its protein is CASSPQGPTTDEQFF. Based on the CDR3 plus reference TRBV5-6 and TRBJ2-1, the full variable domain is DAGVTQSPTHLIKTRGQQVTLRCSPKSGHDTVSWYQQALGQGPQFIFQYYEEEERQRGNFPDRFSGHQFPNYSSELNVNALLLGDSALYLCASSPQGPTTDEQFFGPGTRLTVL.

V and J are TRBV2 and TRBJ2-7; possibly TRBD1 or TRBD2 for D (5 bases each). V was cut by 4 bases and J by 0 bases, with 13 bases left in between. This CDR3 comprises 15 residues. CDR1 and CDR2 from the germline V gene are SNHLY and FYNNEI. CDR3 amino acids: CASSVGVYGSYEQYF. DNA of the CDR3: TGTGCCAGCAGTGTGGGGGTTTATGGCTCCTACGAGCAGTACTTC.

Written as DNA, the CDR3 is TGTGCCAGCAGTGAAGCCGCCAGGGTCTCTGGAAACACCATATATTTT. It codes for CASSEAARVSGNTIYF. The genes are TRBV6-1 and TRBJ1-3; a possible D gene is TRBD1 (5 bases). The CDR3 loop spans 16 amino acids. V was trimmed by 0 bases and J by 0 bases, leaving 9 bases between them. The germline V gene encodes CDR1 MNHNS and CDR2 SASEGT.